This entry is about one T cell receptor beta chain. Antigen: not known. In the PCR, 60 Vbeta and 13 Jbeta primers were used. Using immunoSEQ multiplex PCR, the repertoire was profiled, and TCRdb retains in-frame clones only, with some absent. This sample has 130,000 or so clones; around 74% occur once, and the top ten carry 5.5% to 8.5%. The V end lost 2 bases, the J end lost 5 bases, and 19 bases lay between the germline ends. This CDR3 contains 16 residues. CDR1 is LGHNA, CDR2 YNFKEQ, per germline. This sample was taken from a study of cytomegalovirus exposure and HLA in healthy donors. Study details: Caucasian-associated ancestry cluster membership applied to over 80% of nearly 400 genotyped donors. Study conclusions and caveats: In all likelihood, a cluster of highly shared sequence variants was a sequencing artifact. Among the most significant clusters, several appeared linked to common viral pathogens in a later analysis.

The sequence was obtained from a male donor in good health and CMV-seronegative. The sequencing sample was made of PBMCs. V is TRBV4-2 and J is TRBJ2-7; no clear D gene. CDR3 in amino acids: CASSQTSIPSPHEQYF. CDR3 in DNA: TGTGCCAGCAGCCAAACATCGATACCCTCCCCCCACGAGCAGTACTTC.